This T cell receptor (beta chain) originates from a study of beta chain features in type 1 diabetes. Across the whole study: Healthy donors, compared against patients, showed similar age, gender and cell yields. Study-level results: Among patients with Type 1 diabetes, TCRB CDR3s were moderately but significantly shorter in every one of the four CD4+ subsets. Amplification by PCR could prefer shorter templates, with the same effect in patients and controls.

The sample holds a few counts of this clone. Antigen specificity is unknown. The identical CDR3 is also encoded by other nucleotide sequences in the sample. Sort purity for all populations was recorded as exceeding 98%. Sequencing targeted expressed TCRB transcripts, as all isolated RNA had been reverse transcribed. TCRdb's copy holds only in-frame clones and misses some; the assay was immunoSEQ multiplex PCR. This table holds 300,000 to 400,000 clones, around 7.6% found once. CDR1 LNHNV and CDR2 YYDKDF come from the germline V gene (reference sequence). Trimming shortened V by 1 base and J by 5 bases, and 3 bases separated the two germline ends. CDR3 length: 11 residues.

The V gene is TRBV15, the J gene TRBJ2-7; D unclear. The origin of this receptor is a woman between 18 and 29 years old in good health. Sequenced material: central memory CD4+ T cells from blood. The CDR3, as DNA: TGTGCCACCAGCAGAGGACACGAGCAGTACTTC. Protein product: CATSRGHEQYF.